These 21 T cell receptor beta chains were sequenced from one sample in a study of blood T cell repertoires in COVID-19. TCRdb's copy holds only in-frame clones and misses some; the assay was immunoSEQ multiplex PCR. Here the sample spans about 130,000 clones, around 89% being singletons. The sample was peripheral blood. These receptors all stem from a man between 60 and 75 years old with active or convalescent COVID-19.

This chain connects TRBV18 to TRBJ1-6; 8 bases agree with TRBD1. The germline V gene encodes CDR1 KGHSH and CDR2 LQKENI. V was clipped by 3 bases and J by 7 bases; unmatched bases: 8. The CDR3 is 16 residues long. The CDR3 loop is CASSPQKAGGNSPLHF. In DNA form, the CDR3 reads TGTGCCAGCTCACCGCAAAAGGCAGGGGGCAATTCACCCCTCCACTTT.

The genes are TRBV6-5 and TRBJ2-1; 9 positions agree with TRBD1. The germline gives CDR1 MNHEY, CDR2 SVGAGI. The J segment lost 3 bases and the V segment lost 5 bases, leaving 5 bases of the junction unmatched. The CDR3 runs to 15 residues. The CDR3 is CASSPRQGGYNEQFF. The CDR3 nucleotides read TGTGCCAGCAGTCCGAGACAGGGGGGCTACAATGAGCAGTTCTTC.

This chain links TRBV12-3 or TRBV12-4 with TRBJ1-5; D is uncertain. Trimming took off 3 bases at V and 4 bases at J, with 7 bases between the two ends. This CDR3 has 13 amino acids. CDR3 DNA sequence: TGTGCCAGCAGTTTGAGGGAGAATCAGCCCCAGCATTTT. This gives the protein CASSLRENQPQHF.

The chain carries TRBV24-1 and TRBJ2-3; weak D call: TRBD2 (5 bases). The CDR3 spans 17 residues. Looked up from germline, CDR1 is KGHDR and CDR2 is SFDVKD. Deletions cut 6 bases from V and 7 bases from J, with 25 bases between. This CDR3 is CATSHPTGSSPPNTQYF. The DNA for the CDR3 is TGTGCCACCAGTCATCCAACTGGGAGTAGCCCTCCCAATACGCAGTATTTT.

The chain uses TRBV25-1 and TRBJ2-7; a possible D gene is TRBD1 (5 bases). The V end was cut by 1 base, the J end by 4 bases, with 8 bases between. The germline gives CDR1 MGHDK, CDR2 SYGVNS. The CDR3 is 13 amino acids. The CDR3 DNA sequence: TGTGCCAGCAGTGAATGGGGCAGATACGAGCAGTACTTC. It encodes CASSEWGRYEQYF.

The chain employs TRBV6-1 and TRBJ1-3; D possibly corresponds to TRBD1 (5 bases). This CDR3 comprises 20 residues. Germline V lookup: CDR1 MNHNS, CDR2 SASEGT. Trimming took off 4 bases at V and 0 bases at J, with 25 bases between the two ends. Here the CDR3 DNA reads TGTGCCAGCAGTGGTAGCTTACCGAGTCGCAGGGCCCCCTCTGGAAACACCATATATTTT. Its protein product is CASSGSLPSRRAPSGNTIYF.

This chain uses TRBV28 with TRBJ2-3, with 11 positions matching TRBD2. The CDR3 runs to 18 residues. Germline CDR1 and CDR2: MDHEN and SYDVKM. J lost 2 bases, V lost 7 bases, and 14 bases had no gene match. Here the CDR3 DNA reads TGTGCCAGCACCCCGTCCCCGCTTAGCGGGGGGGACACAGATACGCAGTATTTT. Encoded protein: CASTPSPLSGGDTDTQYF. The variable domain in full, with the rest retrieved from reference TRBV28 and TRBJ2-3, is DVKVTQSSRYLVKRTGEKVFLECVQDMDHENMFWYRQDPGLGLRLIYFSYDVKMKEKGDIPEGYSVSREKKERFSLILESASTNQTSMYLCASTPSPLSGGDTDTQYFGPGTRLTVL.

This clone was seen once. J is TRBJ2-5 and V is TRBV2; 11 positions match TRBD2. Germline V lookup: CDR1 SNHLY, CDR2 FYNNEI. V was clipped by 6 bases and J by 1 base; unmatched bases: 7. The CDR3 covers 16 residues. The CDR3 sequence is CASRASGGILQETQYF. The CDR3 region has the DNA TGTGCCAGCAGGGCTAGCGGGGGGATCCTCCAAGAGACCCAGTACTTC.

The rearrangement joins TRBV6-5 to TRBJ1-1, with D maybe TRBD1 (5 bases). The CDR3 is 11 amino acids. The V and J ends lost 6 bases and 8 bases respectively, with 10 bases between them. Germline CDR1 and CDR2: MNHEY and SVGAGI. The DNA of the CDR3 is TGTGCCAGCAGCCGTGGGGGGGAAGCTTTCTTT. Amino acid sequence: CASSRGGEAFF.

The rearrangement joins TRBV5-1 to TRBJ1-5; no clear D gene. From germline, CDR1 is SGHRS and CDR2 YFSETQ. This CDR3 region has 10 residues. Trimming pared 9 bases from V and 12 bases from J, leaving 13 bases between. The CDR3: CATMGGGQHF. CDR3 sequence (DNA): TGCGCCACAATGGGAGGTGGCCAGCATTTT.

The rearrangement uses TRBV4-2 and TRBJ2-1, with 9 bases identical to TRBD2. This CDR3 contains 19 residues. Germline V gene lookup returns CDR1 LGHNA and CDR2 YNFKEQ. The V and J ends lost 0 bases and 0 bases, in that order; junction bases with no gene match: 9. The CDR3 region is CASSQETSGPSLSYNEQFF. The CDR3 nucleotides are TGTGCCAGCAGCCAAGAGACTAGCGGACCATCCCTCTCCTACAATGAGCAGTTCTTC.

The V gene is TRBV6-5, the J gene TRBJ1-1; 7 bases match TRBD1. This CDR3 region has 14 residues. From germline, CDR1 is MNHEY and CDR2 SVGAGI. The V gene end was trimmed by 6 bases and the J gene end by 6 bases; junction bases not matched to a gene: 10. This CDR3 is CASRSPTGAPEAFF. CDR3 DNA sequence: TGTGCCAGCAGGAGCCCAACAGGGGCGCCTGAAGCTTTCTTT.

This chain joins TRBV18 and TRBJ2-2, with 14 positions matching TRBD2. With 2 bases clipped from V and 2 bases from J, the junction kept 4 bases outside the gene matches. The CDR3 extends over 18 amino acids. The germline V gene encodes CDR1 KGHSH and CDR2 LQKENI. The CDR3 reads CASSPSGLAGGNTGELFF. The CDR3 region has the DNA TGTGCCAGCTCACCATCTGGACTAGCGGGGGGCAACACCGGGGAGCTGTTTTTT.

This clone was seen only once. This chain links TRBV15 with TRBJ2-1; D might be TRBD2 (5 bases). The V end was cut by 0 bases, the J end by 6 bases, with 9 bases between. Germline V lookup: CDR1 LNHNV, CDR2 YYDKDF (reference sequence). This CDR3 region has 14 residues. DNA for the CDR3: TGTGCCACCAGCAGAGATCTCCTAGCCAATGAGCAGTTCTTC. Its protein product is CATSRDLLANEQFF.

V and J are TRBV5-4 and TRBJ2-7; the match to TRBD1 covers 10 bases. The CDR3 is 16 residues long. The germline CDR1 and CDR2 sequences are SGHNT and YYREEE (reference sequence). The J segment lost 1 base and the V segment lost 5 bases, leaving 9 bases of the junction unmatched. The CDR3 DNA sequence: TGTGCCAGCAGTAGAAAGACAGGGGGCAGGTCCTACGAGCAGTACTTC. Protein sequence: CASSRKTGGRSYEQYF.

The chain is built from TRBV24-1 and TRBJ1-3; 9 bases match TRBD1. CDR1 KGHDR and CDR2 SFDVKD come from the germline V gene. V was pared by 4 bases and J by 3 bases, with 9 bases of the junction left unmatched. CDR3 length: 17 amino acids. As DNA, the CDR3 is TGTGCCACCAGTGAATTCTCCGGGACAGGGTTTGGAAACACCATATATTTT. Translated, it gives CATSEFSGTGFGNTIYF.

A few counts support this clone. The chain uses TRBV7-2 and TRBJ2-2; D gene unclear. Germline loops: CDR1 SGHTA, CDR2 FQGNSA. The CDR3 has 14 residues. Trimming shortened V by 5 bases and J by 0 bases, and 7 bases separated the two germline ends. The CDR3 protein is CASSVLPNTGELFF. The DNA for the CDR3 is TGTGCCAGCAGCGTACTACCGAACACCGGGGAGCTGTTTTTT.

The chain recombines TRBV28 with TRBJ2-7; TRBD2 matches at 7 bases. J gave up 2 bases and V 2 bases, and 9 bases lay outside the gene matches. Germline CDR1 reads MDHEN; CDR2 reads SYDVKM. CDR3 length: 16 amino acids. The CDR3 spells CASSLGPGGVPYEQYF. In nucleotides, the CDR3 is TGTGCCAGCAGTTTAGGTCCGGGGGGAGTACCCTACGAGCAGTACTTC.

The chain links TRBV10-3 to TRBJ1-4; D may be TRBD1 (5 bases). The CDR3 covers 14 residues. Germline V gives CDR1 ENHRY, CDR2 SYGVKD. Trimming left V 3 bases short and J 7 bases short, with 12 bases between. The CDR3 sequence: CAISESGEVEKLFF. For the CDR3, the DNA is TGTGCCATCAGTGAATCGGGGGAAGTTGAAAAACTGTTTTTT.

The chain carries TRBV14 and TRBJ1-2; a possible D gene is TRBD1 (5 bases). Germline V lookup: CDR1 SGHDN, CDR2 FVKESK. Trimming removed 4 bases at V and 2 bases at J, with 11 bases between. The CDR3 extends over 14 amino acids. Here the CDR3 DNA reads TGTGCCAGCAGCCGCCGGCAGGGAAACTATGGCTACACCTTC. Encoded protein: CASSRRQGNYGYTF.

The V call is TRBV30, the J call TRBJ1-1, with D unresolved. The germline V and J ends were trimmed by 0 bases and 3 bases, with 8 bases remaining between them. CDR1 and CDR2 (germline): GTSNPN, SVGIG (reference sequence). CDR3 length equals 13 residues. As DNA, the CDR3 is TGTGCCTGGAGTGTACGGGTCGACACTGAAGCTTTCTTT. Translating it yields CAWSVRVDTEAFF.